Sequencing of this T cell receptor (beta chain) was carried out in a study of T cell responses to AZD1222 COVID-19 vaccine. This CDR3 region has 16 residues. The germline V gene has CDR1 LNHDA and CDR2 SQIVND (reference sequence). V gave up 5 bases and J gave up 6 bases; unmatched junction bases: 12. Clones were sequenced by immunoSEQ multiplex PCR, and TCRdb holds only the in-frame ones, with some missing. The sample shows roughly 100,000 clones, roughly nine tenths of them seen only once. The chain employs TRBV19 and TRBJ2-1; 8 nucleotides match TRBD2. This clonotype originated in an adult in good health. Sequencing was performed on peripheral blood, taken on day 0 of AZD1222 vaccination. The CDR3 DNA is TGTGCCAGTAGTTGGGGGTCCGGGAGGGGTGCCAATGAGCAGTTCTTC. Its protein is CASSWGSGRGANEQFF.